This TCR beta chain appears in the sequencing data of a study of T cell changes during pregnancy in multiple sclerosis. There are 13 residues in the CDR3. V was trimmed by 2 bases and J by 7 bases, leaving 9 bases between them. Germline V lookup: CDR1 SEHNR, CDR2 FQNEAQ (reference sequence). The assay was immunoSEQ multiplex PCR, and TCRdb's table has in-frame clones only and misses some. This sample yields around 37,000 clones, of which around 90% are seen a single time; more than 5.5% belongs to the top ten. The V call is TRBV7-9, the J call TRBJ2-4, with a tentative D call TRBD1 (6 bases). Sample: CD8+ T cells from peripheral blood mononuclear cells, taken in the third trimester of pregnancy. The source is a female donor with multiple sclerosis, enrolled in a pregnancy study. This chain's CDR3 is CASSLSGENIQYF. The CDR3 coding sequence is TGTGCCAGCAGCTTATCAGGGGAGAACATTCAGTACTTC.